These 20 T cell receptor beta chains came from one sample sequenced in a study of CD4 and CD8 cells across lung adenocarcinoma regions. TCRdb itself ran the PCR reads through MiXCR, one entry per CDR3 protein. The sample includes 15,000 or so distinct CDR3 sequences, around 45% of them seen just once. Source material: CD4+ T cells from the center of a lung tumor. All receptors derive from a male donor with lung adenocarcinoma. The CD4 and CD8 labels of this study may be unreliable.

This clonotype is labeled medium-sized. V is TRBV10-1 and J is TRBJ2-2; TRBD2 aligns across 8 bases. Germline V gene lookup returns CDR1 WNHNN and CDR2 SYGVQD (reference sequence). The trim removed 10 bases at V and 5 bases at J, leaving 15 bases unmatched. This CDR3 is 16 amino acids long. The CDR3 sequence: CATMPRLAGPTGELFF. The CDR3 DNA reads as TGCGCCACCATGCCCCGGCTAGCGGGTCCTACCGGGGAGCTGTTTTTT.

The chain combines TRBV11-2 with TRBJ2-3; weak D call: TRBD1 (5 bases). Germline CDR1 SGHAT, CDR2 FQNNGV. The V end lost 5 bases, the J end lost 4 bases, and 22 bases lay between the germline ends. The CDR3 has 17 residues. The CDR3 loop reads CASSLTRTPLLPDTQYF. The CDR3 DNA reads TGTGCCAGCAGCCTAACCAGGACACCCCTTCTCCCAGATACGCAGTATTTT.

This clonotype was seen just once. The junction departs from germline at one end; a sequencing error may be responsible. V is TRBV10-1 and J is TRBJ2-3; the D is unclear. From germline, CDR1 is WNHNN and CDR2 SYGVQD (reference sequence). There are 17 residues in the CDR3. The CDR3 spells CASSDGGSSFGQDTQYF. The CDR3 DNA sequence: TGCGCCAGCAGTGATGGTGGTAGCAGTTTTGGCCAAGATACGCAGTATTTC.

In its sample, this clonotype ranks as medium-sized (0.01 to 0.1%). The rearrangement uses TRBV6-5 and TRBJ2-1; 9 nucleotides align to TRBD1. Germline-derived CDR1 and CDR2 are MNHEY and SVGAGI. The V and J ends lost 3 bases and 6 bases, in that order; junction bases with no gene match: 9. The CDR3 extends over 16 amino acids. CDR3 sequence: CASSYNRDRAFNEQFF. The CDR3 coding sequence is TGTGCCAGCAGTTATAACCGGGACAGGGCGTTCAATGAGCAGTTCTTC.

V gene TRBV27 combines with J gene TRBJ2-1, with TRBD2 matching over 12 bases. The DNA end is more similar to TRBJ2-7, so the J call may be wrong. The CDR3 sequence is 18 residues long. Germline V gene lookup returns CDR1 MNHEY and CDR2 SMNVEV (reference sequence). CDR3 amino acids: CASRDLKASGRAGYEQYV. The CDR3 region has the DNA TGTGCCAGCAGGGATTTAAAGGCTAGCGGGAGGGCCGGGTACGAGCAGTACGTC.

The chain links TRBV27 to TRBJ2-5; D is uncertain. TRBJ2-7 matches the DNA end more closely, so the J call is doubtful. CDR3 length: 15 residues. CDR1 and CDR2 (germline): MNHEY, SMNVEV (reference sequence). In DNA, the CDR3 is TGTGCCAGCAGTTTATTTGGGGAAAGAATACGCGAGCAGTACTTC. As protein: CASSLFGERIREQYF.

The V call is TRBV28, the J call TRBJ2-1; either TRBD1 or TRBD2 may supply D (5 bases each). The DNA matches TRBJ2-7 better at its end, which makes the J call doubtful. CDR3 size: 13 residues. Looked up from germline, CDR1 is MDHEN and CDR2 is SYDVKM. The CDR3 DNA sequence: TGTGCCACCCGGGACGGAACCCTGGAAGAGCAGTACTTC. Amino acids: CATRDGTLEEQYF.

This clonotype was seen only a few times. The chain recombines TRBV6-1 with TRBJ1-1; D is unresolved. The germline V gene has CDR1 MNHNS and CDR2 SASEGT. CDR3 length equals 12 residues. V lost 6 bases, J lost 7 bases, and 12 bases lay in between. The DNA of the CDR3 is TGTGCCAGCAGAGATAGAACGGGTGAAGCTTTCTTT. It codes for CASRDRTGEAFF.

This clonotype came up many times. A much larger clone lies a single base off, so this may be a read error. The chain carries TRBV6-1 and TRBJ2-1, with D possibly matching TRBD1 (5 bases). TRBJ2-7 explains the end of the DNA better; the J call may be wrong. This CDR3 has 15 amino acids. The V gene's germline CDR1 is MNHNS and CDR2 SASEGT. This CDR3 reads CASSEGTSTYNEQYF. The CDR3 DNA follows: TGTGCCAGCAGTGAAGGGACATCTACCTACAATGAGCAGTACTTC.

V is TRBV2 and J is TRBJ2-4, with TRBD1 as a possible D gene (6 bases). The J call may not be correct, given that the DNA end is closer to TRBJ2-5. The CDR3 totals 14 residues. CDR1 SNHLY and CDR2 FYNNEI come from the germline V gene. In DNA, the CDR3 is TGTGCGGGCAGTGGGGGCCGGGACGAAGAGACCCAGTACTTC. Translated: CAGSGGRDEETQYF.

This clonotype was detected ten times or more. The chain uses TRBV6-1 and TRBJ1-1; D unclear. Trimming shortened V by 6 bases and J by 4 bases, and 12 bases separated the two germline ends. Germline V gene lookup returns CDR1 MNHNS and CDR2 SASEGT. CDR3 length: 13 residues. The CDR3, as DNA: TGTGCCAGCAGACCCCATCAGTTCACTGAAGCTTTCTTT. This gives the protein CASRPHQFTEAFF.

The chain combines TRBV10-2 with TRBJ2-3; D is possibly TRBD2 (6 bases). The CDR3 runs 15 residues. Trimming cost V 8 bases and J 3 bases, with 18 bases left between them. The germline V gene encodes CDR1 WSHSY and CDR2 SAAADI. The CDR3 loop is CASSPQVAGTDTQYF. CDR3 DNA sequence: TGCGCCAGCTCCCCACAGGTTGCGGGGACAGATACGCAGTATTTT.

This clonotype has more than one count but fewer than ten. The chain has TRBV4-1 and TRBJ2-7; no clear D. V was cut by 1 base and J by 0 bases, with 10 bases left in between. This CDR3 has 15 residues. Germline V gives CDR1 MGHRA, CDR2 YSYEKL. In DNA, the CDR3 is TGCGCCAGCAGCCAAGGGCCCGGAAACTCCTACGAGCAGTACTTC. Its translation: CASSQGPGNSYEQYF.

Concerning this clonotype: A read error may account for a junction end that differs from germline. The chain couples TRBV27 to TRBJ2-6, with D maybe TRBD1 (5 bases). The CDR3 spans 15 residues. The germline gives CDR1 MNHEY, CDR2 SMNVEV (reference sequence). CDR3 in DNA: TGTGCCAGCAGTTTCGGACACTCTGGGGCCAACGTCCTGAACTTC. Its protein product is CASSFGHSGANVLNF.

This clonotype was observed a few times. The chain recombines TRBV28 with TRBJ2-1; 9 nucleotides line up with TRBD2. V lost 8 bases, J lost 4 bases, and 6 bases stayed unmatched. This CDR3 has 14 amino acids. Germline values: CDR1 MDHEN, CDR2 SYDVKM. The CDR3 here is CASESGGIYNEQFF. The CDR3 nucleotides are TGTGCCAGCGAAAGCGGGGGGATTTACAATGAGCAGTTCTTC.

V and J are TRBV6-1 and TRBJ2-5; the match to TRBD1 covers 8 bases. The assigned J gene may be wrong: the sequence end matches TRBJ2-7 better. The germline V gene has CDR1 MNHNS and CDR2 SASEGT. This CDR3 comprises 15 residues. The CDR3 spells CASSARDRSSYEQYF. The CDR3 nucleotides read TGTGCCAGCAGTGCCCGGGACAGGTCTTCCTACGAGCAGTACTTC.

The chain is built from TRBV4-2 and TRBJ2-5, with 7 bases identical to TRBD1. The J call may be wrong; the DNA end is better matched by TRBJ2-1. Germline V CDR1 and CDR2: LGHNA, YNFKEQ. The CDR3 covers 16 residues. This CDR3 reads CASSLTTGSVLNEQFF. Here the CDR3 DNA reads TGTGCCAGCAGCCTTACGACAGGGAGTGTTCTCAATGAGCAGTTCTTC.

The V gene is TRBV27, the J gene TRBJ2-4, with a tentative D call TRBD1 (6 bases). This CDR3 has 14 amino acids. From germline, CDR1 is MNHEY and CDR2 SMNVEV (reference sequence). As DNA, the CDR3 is TGTGGCGGCAGGGGCTTGAGAGCAACAAACACGCAGTACTTC. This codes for CGGRGLRATNTQYF.

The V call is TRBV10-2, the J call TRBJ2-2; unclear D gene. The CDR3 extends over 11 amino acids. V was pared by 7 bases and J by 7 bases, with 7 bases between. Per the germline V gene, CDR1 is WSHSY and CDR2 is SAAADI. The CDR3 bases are TGCGCCAGCACTTGGCACGGGGAGCTGTTTTTT. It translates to CASTWHGELFF.

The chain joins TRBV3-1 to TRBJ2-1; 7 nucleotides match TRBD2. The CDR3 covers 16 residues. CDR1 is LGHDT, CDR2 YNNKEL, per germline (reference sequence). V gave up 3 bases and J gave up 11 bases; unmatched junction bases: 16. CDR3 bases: TGTGCCAGCAGCCACACCAAGGCCCGGGAGGCCCGAAAGCAGTTCTTC. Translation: CASSHTKAREARKQFF.